This entry lists 28 T cell receptor beta chains sequenced from one sample in a study of regulatory T cells in long-lasting Graves disease. Documented time point: newly diagnosed GD, antithyroid drugs for less than 3 months. The TCR library was made from RNA that had been extracted from PBMCs in TRIzol. The TCR beta library used iRepertoire HTBI primers with Arm-PCR amplification of CDR3. TCRdb reprocessed the multiplex PCR reads via MiXCR and lists one record per CDR3 protein. The repertoire holds approximately 310,000 distinct CDR3 sequences, with 15% to 20% as singletons. Material: peripheral blood mononuclear cells (PBMCs), obtained at new diagnosis, from a patient treated with antithyroid drugs. Source of these receptors: a female donor with Graves disease.

V usage is TRBV3-1 and J usage is TRBJ2-3, with 9 positions matching TRBD2. The junction had 3 bases not matched to a gene; V was cut back by 0 bases and J by 2 bases. There are 16 residues in the CDR3. The germline V gene encodes CDR1 LGHDT and CDR2 YNNKEL (reference sequence). The CDR3 region has the DNA TGTGCCAGCAGCCAAGAGCTAGCGGGACTCACAGATACGCAGTATTTT. It encodes CASSQELAGLTDTQYF.

In its sample, this clonotype was seen many times. The DNA of the CDR3 is TGTGCCAGCAGTTTGGAGGGGAAGTCCTATAATTCACCCCTCCACTTT. Its protein is CASSLEGKSYNSPLHF. The chain couples TRBV6-5 to TRBJ1-6; tentatively, D is TRBD1 (5 bases). Germline CDR1 reads MNHEY; CDR2 reads SVGAGI. The V end lost 4 bases, the J end lost 1 base, and 11 bases lay between the germline ends. This CDR3 spans 16 amino acids.

The gene calls are TRBV11-2 and TRBJ1-2, with D possibly matching TRBD1 (6 bases). CDR1 is SGHAT and CDR2 is FQNNGV in the germline V gene. The CDR3 is made up of 15 amino acids. Trimming shortened V by 5 bases and J by 7 bases, and 20 bases separated the two germline ends. The chain's CDR3 is CASSPVQQGGLGYTF. CDR3 bases: TGTGCCAGCAGCCCTGTTCAACAGGGAGGTCTTGGCTACACCTTC.

This clonotype was seen a handful of times. The CDR3 loop reads CASSYSRESSTYTDTQYF. CDR3 sequence (DNA): TGTGCCAGCAGTTACTCGCGGGAGTCCTCGACGTACACAGATACGCAGTATTTT. The chain couples TRBV6-5 to TRBJ2-3; 7 nucleotides agree with TRBD2. The germline V gene has CDR1 MNHEY and CDR2 SVGAGI. The CDR3 is 18 amino acids. With 0 bases clipped from V and 2 bases from J, the junction kept 11 bases outside the gene matches.

This clonotype was counted at least ten times. This chain joins TRBV2 and TRBJ2-1; 12 bases line up with TRBD2. The CDR3 consists of 15 residues. V was pared by 7 bases and J by 3 bases, with 4 bases of the junction left unmatched. Germline values: CDR1 SNHLY, CDR2 FYNNEI. The CDR3 sequence: CASTRTSGIYNEQFF. The CDR3 DNA reads as TGTGCCAGCACCCGGACTAGCGGGATCTACAATGAGCAGTTCTTC.

Only one count was recorded for this clonotype. This clone may be a read error of a much larger clone one base away. The CDR3 sequence is CASSWGQGALSKQFF. For the CDR3, the DNA is TGTGCCAGCAGTTGGGGCCAGGGGGCGCTCAGTAAGCAGTTCTTC. The V call is TRBV28, the J call TRBJ2-1, with 8 bases identical to TRBD1. CDR3 length: 15 residues. With 4 bases clipped from V and 11 bases from J, the junction kept 13 bases outside the gene matches. Germline V lookup: CDR1 MDHEN, CDR2 SYDVKM.

The gene calls are TRBV2 and TRBJ1-1; TRBD1 is a possible D gene (5 bases). Trimming removed 3 bases at V and 1 base at J, with 9 bases between. CDR3 length: 14 amino acids. CDR1 and CDR2 from the germline V gene are SNHLY and FYNNEI. The CDR3 nucleotides are TGTGCCAGCAGTGAGGGACTCCCGAACACTGAAGCTTTCTTT. Translation gives CASSEGLPNTEAFF.

This clonotype was seen more than once but under ten times. V and J are TRBV10-1 and TRBJ1-2, with D unresolved. CDR1 and CDR2 (germline): WNHNN, SYGVQD (reference sequence). The V end lost 11 bases, the J end lost 13 bases, and 20 bases lay between the germline ends. CDR3 length: 11 amino acids. The CDR3 loop reads CARPRVVSSTF. In nucleotides, the CDR3 is TGCGCCCGCCCCCGGGTCGTCAGTAGCACCTTC.

This clonotype has ten or more counts. The chain has TRBV27 and TRBJ1-6, with 7 bases matching TRBD1. Trimming took 4 bases from V and 5 from J; bases not matched to a gene: 2. CDR3 size: 14 residues. Germline V lookup: CDR1 MNHEY, CDR2 SMNVEV (reference sequence). The CDR3 loop reads CASSYTGDNSPLHF. The DNA for the CDR3 is TGTGCCAGCAGTTATACAGGGGATAATTCACCCCTCCACTTT.

The table lists this clonotype with many counts. The chain carries TRBV10-3 and TRBJ1-5, with D perhaps TRBD1 (6 bases). The germline V gene encodes CDR1 ENHRY and CDR2 SYGVKD. Trimming removed 0 bases at V and 1 base at J, with 10 bases between. The CDR3 sequence is 16 residues long. CDR3 DNA: TGTGCCATCAGTGAGTCTGGAACAGGGAGCAATCAGCCCCAGCATTTT. Residues: CAISESGTGSNQPQHF.

This clonotype has ten or more counts. The genes are TRBV7-9 and TRBJ1-1; D remains unclear. The germline V gene encodes CDR1 SEHNR and CDR2 FQNEAQ (reference sequence). V was clipped by 3 bases and J by 3 bases, with 11 bases between them. The CDR3 sequence is 14 residues long. The CDR3 spells CASSFLGSDTEAFF. The CDR3 coding sequence is TGTGCCAGCAGCTTTCTGGGGTCGGACACTGAAGCTTTCTTT.

This clonotype was found many times. This rearrangement joins TRBV5-1 to TRBJ1-1; D perhaps matches TRBD1 (6 bases). CDR1 and CDR2 (germline): SGHRS, YFSETQ. Trimming cost V 0 bases and J 0 bases, with 15 bases left between them. This CDR3 comprises 17 residues. The CDR3 reads CASSLARGGVMNTEAFF. The DNA for the CDR3 is TGCGCCAGCAGCTTGGCTAGGGGGGGGGTTATGAACACTGAAGCTTTCTTT.

Ten or more counts support this clonotype. V and J are TRBV28 and TRBJ1-5, with a weak D call TRBD1 (5 bases). V was clipped by 6 bases and J by 2 bases, with 14 bases between them. This CDR3 has 15 residues. Germline V gene sequence: CDR1 MDHEN, CDR2 SYDVKM. DNA of the CDR3: TGTGCCAGCAGATGGAGTGGGGGAGGCAATCAGCCCCAGCATTTT. Translation gives CASRWSGGGNQPQHF. Based on the CDR3 plus reference TRBV28 and TRBJ1-5, the full variable domain is DVKVTQSSRYLVKRTGEKVFLECVQDMDHENMFWYRQDPGLGLRLIYFSYDVKMKEKGDIPEGYSVSREKKERFSLILESASTNQTSMYLCASRWSGGGNQPQHFGDGTRLSIL.

This clonotype has at least ten counts. The chain recombines TRBV5-1 with TRBJ1-1; D might be TRBD1 (5 bases). CDR1 and CDR2 from the germline V gene are SGHRS and YFSETQ. This CDR3 region has 15 residues. The V gene lost 4 bases and the J gene lost 0 bases, with 13 bases spanning the gap. The CDR3 here is CASSPSGRVNTEAFF. Written as DNA, the CDR3 is TGCGCCAGCAGCCCCTCCGGCAGGGTGAACACTGAAGCTTTCTTT.

A note on this clonotype: A far bigger clonotype differs at one base, so this is likely a read error. The rearrangement links TRBV12-3 or TRBV12-4 to TRBJ2-1, with a possible D match to TRBD2 (6 bases). Trimming stripped 6 bases from V and 13 bases from J, with 19 bases between. CDR3 size: 13 residues. CDR3 sequence: CASRTGVSETQFF. The CDR3 nucleotides are TGTGCCAGCAGAACGGGAGTTAGCGAGACCCAGTTCTTC.

On this clonotype itself: A far larger clone differs by one base, so this is likely a read error. The chain recombines TRBV12-3 or TRBV12-4 with TRBJ2-7; 7 bases map to TRBD2. Trimming cost V 7 bases and J 7 bases; bases outside gene matches: 16. This CDR3 is 15 amino acids long. The CDR3 DNA sequence: TGTGCCAGCACTCCTAGCGGAGAGGGGTACAATGAGCAGTACTTC. This translates into CASTPSGEGYNEQYF.

V usage is TRBV29-1 and J usage is TRBJ2-7, with TRBD2 identical over 9 bases. Germline V CDR1 and CDR2: SQVTM, ANQGSEA. The trim removed 6 bases at V and 11 bases at J, leaving 8 bases unmatched. This CDR3 contains 11 residues. CDR3 amino acids: CSVGLANGEYF. The CDR3 coding sequence is TGCAGCGTAGGACTAGCGAATGGGGAGTACTTC.

The table lists this clonotype with many counts. The chain is built from TRBV28 and TRBJ1-5; 7 nucleotides agree with TRBD1. The germline V gene encodes CDR1 MDHEN and CDR2 SYDVKM. Germline trimming cut 7 bases from V and 4 bases from J; bases unmatched to any gene: 4. The CDR3 has 13 amino acids. The CDR3 DNA reads TGTGCCAGCACCGCGGGACAGAATCAGCCCCAGCATTTT. This gives the protein CASTAGQNQPQHF.

The chain links TRBV2 to TRBJ1-2; D perhaps matches TRBD1 (5 bases). From germline, CDR1 is SNHLY and CDR2 FYNNEI. Trimming cost V 3 bases and J 7 bases, with 15 bases left between them. The CDR3 totals 14 residues. The CDR3 reads CASSDTGILGGYTF. The CDR3 DNA reads as TGTGCCAGCAGTGATACAGGAATTTTAGGTGGCTACACCTTC.

This clonotype was found many times. The chain couples TRBV12-3 or TRBV12-4 to TRBJ2-5; D gene uncertain. Trimming removed 1 base from V and 4 bases from J, with 4 bases in between. This CDR3 spans 12 amino acids. CDR3 in amino acids: CASSLGRETQYF. The CDR3 region has the DNA TGTGCCAGCAGTTTAGGGAGAGAGACCCAGTACTTC.

This clonotype showed up just a few times. The CDR3 coding sequence is TGTGCCAGTCGAAGACAGGGGGCCACAGATACGCAGTATTTT. Encoded protein: CASRRQGATDTQYF. The V gene is TRBV19, the J gene TRBJ2-3; 10 nucleotides line up with TRBD1. Germline lookup yields CDR1 LNHDA and CDR2 SQIVND (reference sequence). The CDR3 is 14 residues long. Unmatched junction bases numbered 4, after V lost 8 bases and J lost 2 bases. Variable domain in full (rest from reference TRBV19 and TRBJ2-3): DGGITQSPKYLFRKEGQNVTLSCEQNLNHDAMYWYRQDPGQGLRLIYYSQIVNDFQKGDIAEGYSVSREKKESFPLTVTSAQKNPTAFYLCASRRQGATDTQYFGPGTRLTVL.

The genes are TRBV12-3 or TRBV12-4 and TRBJ1-1; D remains unclear. CDR3 length equals 11 residues. The germline V and J ends were trimmed by 7 bases and 7 bases, with 10 bases remaining between them. CDR3 nucleotides: TGTGCCAGCACACGCAGGAATGAAGCTTTCTTT. Translation: CASTRRNEAFF.

This clonotype showed up many times. This sequence joins TRBV30 and TRBJ1-1; the D is unclear. The CDR3 is 14 residues long. CDR1 is GTSNPN and CDR2 is SVGIG in the germline V gene (reference sequence). The V end was cut by 6 bases, the J end by 0 bases, with 14 bases between. CDR3 nucleotide sequence: TGTGCCTGTCTCCCACATGGGGTGAACACTGAAGCTTTCTTT. As protein: CACLPHGVNTEAFF.

As for this clonotype: A far more abundant clone sits one base away, making this likely a read error. The gene calls are TRBV7-2 and TRBJ2-5; perhaps TRBD1 as D (5 bases). The CDR3 loop spans 15 amino acids. Germline loops: CDR1 SGHTA, CDR2 FQGNSA. CDR3 sequence reads: CASSFNQGAKETHYF. CDR3 nucleotides: TGTGCCAGCAGCTTCAACCAGGGCGCAAAAGAGACCCATTACTTC.

This clonotype was counted at least ten times. This chain joins TRBV10-3 and TRBJ2-3; TRBD2 aligns across 7 bases. V gave up 2 bases and J gave up 3 bases; unmatched junction bases: 5. CDR3 length equals 15 residues. Per the germline V gene, CDR1 is ENHRY and CDR2 is SYGVKD. Here the CDR3 reads CAISESGILTDTQYF. In nucleotides, the CDR3 is TGTGCCATCAGTGAGAGCGGGATTCTAACAGATACGCAGTATTTT.

This clonotype was counted many times. This rearrangement joins TRBV24-1 to TRBJ2-5, with D perhaps TRBD2 (6 bases). CDR3 length: 13 amino acids. Trimming removed 3 bases at V and 5 bases at J, with 9 bases between. Germline loops: CDR1 KGHDR, CDR2 SFDVKD. CDR3 nucleotides: TGTGCCACCAGTGATGGGGGGTCGGAGACCCAGTACTTC. It is translated as CATSDGGSETQYF.

This rearrangement joins TRBV29-1 to TRBJ2-3; 10 bases match TRBD1. V lost 4 bases to trimming and J lost 5 bases; unmatched junction nucleotides: 6. Germline-derived CDR1 and CDR2 are SQVTM and ANQGSEA. The CDR3 is 14 residues long. The CDR3: CSVAGTGARDTQYF. CDR3 in DNA: TGCAGCGTTGCCGGGACAGGGGCTAGAGATACGCAGTATTTT.

Only one count was recorded for this clonotype. The chain recombines TRBV7-2 with TRBJ1-1; D is unclear. Trimming took 6 bases from V and 5 from J, leaving 16 bases between them. The CDR3 runs to 14 residues. Looked up from germline, CDR1 is SGHTA and CDR2 is FQGNSA. The CDR3 DNA reads TGTGCCAGCAGACCGTCGGGTGTGCTGACTGAAGCTTTCTTT. It encodes CASRPSGVLTEAFF.